This is a list of T cell receptor beta chains from one sample in a study of T cell repertoires in cytomegalovirus infection. From the reads, TCRdb called clonotypes with MiXCR, one entry per CDR3 protein. The sample lists more than 200,000 distinct CDR3 sequences, approximately 8.3% occurring once. Source material: PBMCs. The receptors originated from a human donor in good health (CMV status not recorded). Some clones in this sample may be carry-over from other donors' samples. The CDR3 runs from the conserved cysteine through the conserved F or W. Fields, in order: V gene, J gene, D gene, CDR3 length, clone size, CDR3 DNA, CDR3 protein. A D gene is named only where the DNA matches it firmly. Expanded clones get a size class; other rows say once, few or many, or leave the size out.

TRBV5-5	TRBJ2-4	-	17	few	TGTGCCAGCAGCCCTGGGGCGATTTTGGGTTCCAAAAACATTCAGTACTTC	CASSPGAILGSKNIQYF
TRBV28	TRBJ2-1	TRBD1	15	-	TGTGCCACCTCACCGGGACAGGGAACTGGGAATGAGCAGTTCTTC	CATSPGQGTGNEQFF
TRBV6-6	TRBJ1-2	TRBD1	13	many	TGTGCCAGCAGACTACAGGGGAGGGATGGCTACACCTTC	CASRLQGRDGYTF
TRBV7-6	TRBJ2-1	TRBD2	15	many	TGTGCCAGCAGCGAGACTAGCGGGGGGCGAGGTGAGCAGTTCTTC	CASSETSGGRGEQFF
TRBV2	TRBJ2-7	-	14	-	TGTGCCAGCAGTACGGTCCTCTTTTCCTACGAGCAGTACTTC	CASSTVLFSYEQYF
TRBV19	TRBJ2-1	-	12	-	TGTGCCAGTAGTATAGTAGACAGCGGGCAGTTCTTC	CASSIVDSGQFF
TRBV20-1	TRBJ2-2	TRBD1	15	many	TGCAGTGCTAGAGATCTCAGGGGGCACACCGGGGAGCTGTTTTTT	CSARDLRGHTGELFF
TRBV12-3/TRBV12-4	TRBJ2-3	-	17	few	TGTGCCAGCAGTTCGTCCCGCGGGCGATCATACACAGATACGCAGTATTTT	CASSSSRGRSYTDTQYF
TRBV7-2	TRBJ1-1	-	15	many	TGTGCCAGCAGCTTAGGCCAGATCATGAACACTGAAGCTTTCTTT	CASSLGQIMNTEAFF
TRBV12-3/TRBV12-4	TRBJ1-2	-	16	-	TGTGCCAGCAGTCCGGCTGGTTCGGCGGCAAACTATGGCTACACCTTC	CASSPAGSAANYGYTF
TRBV7-2	TRBJ1-2	TRBD1	15	few	TGTGCCAGCAGCCTGACAGGGATGGGTGTTACGGGCTACACCTTC	CASSLTGMGVTGYTF
TRBV24-1	TRBJ2-5	-	17	-	TGTGCCACCAGTGATTTAGGACCCTCAAGCAGTCAAGAGACCCAGTACTTC	CATSDLGPSSSQETQYF
TRBV10-3	TRBJ1-1	-	15	large	TGTGCCATCAGTGAGTTGTCAGGGAAGAACACTGAAGCTTTCTTT	CAISELSGKNTEAFF
TRBV6-5	TRBJ2-6	-	17	-	TGTGCCAGCAGTTACTCGGGGGGGGGGACAGGGGCCAACGTCCTGACTTTC	CASSYSGGGTGANVLTF
TRBV4-3	TRBJ1-2	TRBD1	16	many	TGCGCCAGCAGCCAAGATCGAGCAGGGGGCAGGTATGGCTACACCTTC	CASSQDRAGGRYGYTF
TRBV5-5	TRBJ1-4	-	15	few	TGTGCCAGCAGCTTGGACCCGTTGCTCGGGGTGAAACTGTTTTTT	CASSLDPLLGVKLFF
TRBV4-3	TRBJ2-7	TRBD1	13	-	TGCGCCAGCAGTATGACAGGGGGCTACGAGCAGTACTTC	CASSMTGGYEQYF
TRBV7-8	TRBJ2-7	-	13	many	TGTGCCAGCAGCGCGGAAGGACTCCACGAGCAGTACTTC	CASSAEGLHEQYF
TRBV7-2	TRBJ1-1	-	15	many	TGTGCCAGCATCATCTCAGCAGGGCTGAACACTGAAGCTTTCTTT	CASIISAGLNTEAFF
TRBV7-9	TRBJ1-6	-	19	few	TGTGCCAGCAGCAATCAGAAAAATCCAAGGGCGTCCTATAATTCACCCCTCCACTTT	CASSNQKNPRASYNSPLHF
TRBV28	TRBJ1-4	TRBD1	15	-	TGTGCCAGCAGTTTTCTAGGGACAGTTGGTGAAAAACTGTTTTTT	CASSFLGTVGEKLFF
TRBV29-1	TRBJ2-7	-	14	-	TGCAGCGTAGAACAGGGTTCCCCCACCTACGAGCAGTACTTC	CSVEQGSPTYEQYF
TRBV3-1	TRBJ2-1	-	12	many	TGTGCCAGCAGCCTTGGGGGTTATGAGCAGTTCTTC	CASSLGGYEQFF
TRBV2	TRBJ2-7	-	15	many	TGTGCCAGCAGTGCCCGGGACATAAGCTCCTACGAGCAGTACTTC	CASSARDISSYEQYF
TRBV29-1	TRBJ2-2	-	15	many	TGCAGCGTTAGCAAGGGTACCGACAGTACCGGGGAGCTGTTTTTT	CSVSKGTDSTGELFF
TRBV7-2	TRBJ2-2	-	15	-	TGTGCCAGCAGCTTATCCCGGGTTGGGACCGGGGAGCTGTTTTTT	CASSLSRVGTGELFF
TRBV29-1	TRBJ1-2	-	9	-	TGCAGCGTTGCGGGTGGCTACACCTTC	CSVAGGYTF
TRBV28	TRBJ1-3	-	13	-	TGTGCCAGCAGTCGCCTCTCTGGAAACACCATATATTTT	CASSRLSGNTIYF
TRBV19	TRBJ1-2	-	14	many	TGTGCCTCCTCCCCAGGCGGACACCTCGGTGGCTACACCTTC	CASSPGGHLGGYTF
TRBV6-6	TRBJ2-7	TRBD2	15	few	TGTGCCAGCAGTGGAAAGCGGGAGGGTTCCTACGAGCAGTACTTC	CASSGKREGSYEQYF
TRBV28	TRBJ1-3	-	14	many	TGTGCCAGCACCCGGTGGGGGGGCATAGACACCATATATTTT	CASTRWGGIDTIYF
TRBV29-1	TRBJ1-5	-	12	many	TGCAACGGATCATATAGCAATCAGCCCCAGCATTTT	CNGSYSNQPQHF
TRBV29-1	TRBJ2-7	-	13	few	TGCAGCGTTGAAGGCGGGACCCCCTACGAGCAGTACTTC	CSVEGGTPYEQYF
TRBV14	TRBJ2-1	TRBD2	17	-	TGTGCCAGCAGCCCTGGACGCGGGAGCTGGTCCTACAATGAGCAGTTCTTC	CASSPGRGSWSYNEQFF
TRBV15	TRBJ1-1	-	11	-	TGTGCCACCAGCAGAGAGGGCCAAGCTTTCTTT	CATSREGQAFF
TRBV19	TRBJ1-1	-	13	-	TGTGCCAGTAGTATAGTACTGAACACTGAAGCTTTCTTT	CASSIVLNTEAFF
TRBV28	TRBJ1-2	-	15	few	TGTGCCAGCAGTTTACCGTCCCAAGTGAACTATGGCTACACCTTC	CASSLPSQVNYGYTF
TRBV7-8	TRBJ2-1	TRBD2	16	many	TGTGCCAGCAGCTTTCGGACTAGCGGGGTCGGGGATGAGCAGTTCTTC	CASSFRTSGVGDEQFF
TRBV12-3/TRBV12-4	TRBJ1-5	-	12	-	TGTGCCAGCAGTGTCCAGAATGGTCCCCAGCATTTT	CASSVQNGPQHF
TRBV7-3	TRBJ2-1	TRBD2	17	few	TGTGCCAGCAGCTTAACTCCGCGGGGGGTCTCCTACAATGAGCAGTTCTTC	CASSLTPRGVSYNEQFF
TRBV7-2	TRBJ2-2	TRBD2	20	many	TGTGCCAGCAGCCCTGGCCTCTGGACTAGCGGGGGCCCGAACACCGGGGAGCTGTTTTTT	CASSPGLWTSGGPNTGELFF
TRBV6-2/TRBV6-3	TRBJ1-5	-	13	many	TGTGCCAGCACCAAGACAGGAGGGGAGCCCCAGCATTTT	CASTKTGGEPQHF
TRBV5-1	TRBJ2-7	-	14	many	TGCGCCAGCAGCTTGGACAGGAGCTTCGACGAGCAGTACTTC	CASSLDRSFDEQYF
TRBV5-1	TRBJ2-1	-	15	-	TGCGCCAGCAGCTTAACCGTCGGGACTTACGGGAAGCAGTTCTTC	CASSLTVGTYGKQFF
TRBV7-2	TRBJ2-5	-	13	many	TGTGCCAGCAGACCGCCCAGATCAGAGACCCAGTACTTC	CASRPPRSETQYF
TRBV7-2	TRBJ1-4	TRBD1	19	many	TGTGCCAGCAGTCGCGTCCCACGGGACAGGGGTTGGACTAATGAAAAACTGTTTTTT	CASSRVPRDRGWTNEKLFF
TRBV28	TRBJ2-7	-	14	-	TGTGCCAGCAGTTTATCCCACAGGGCCAACGAGCAGTACTTC	CASSLSHRANEQYF
TRBV7-2	TRBJ2-1	-	19	-	TGTGCCAGCAGCTCCACGGGCGGCGGCGGCCCGTTTTCCTACAATGAGCAGTCCTTC	CASSSTGGGGPFSYNEQSF
TRBV5-1	TRBJ2-1	-	18	many	TGCGCCAGCAGCGGAGAAGGGACGACATCTAGCTCCTACAATGAGCAGTTCTTC	CASSGEGTTSSSYNEQFF
TRBV20-1	TRBJ2-6	-	12	many	TGCAGTGCTAGCTCTGGGGCCAACGTCCTGACTTTC	CSASSGANVLTF
TRBV11-1	TRBJ2-1	-	15	-	TGTGCCAGCAGCCTCTCCGTTGGGCAGGGGTATGAGCAGTTCTTC	CASSLSVGQGYEQFF
TRBV7-2	TRBJ1-2	-	12	many	TGTGCCAGCAGCTCCGTTCGGGATGGCTACACCTTC	CASSSVRDGYTF
TRBV7-2	TRBJ1-1	TRBD1	15	many	TGTGCCAGCAGTCCACCGACAGGGGTGAACACTGAAGCTTTCTTT	CASSPPTGVNTEAFF
TRBV6-2/TRBV6-3	TRBJ1-6	-	16	many	TGTGCCAGCAGTTACTCGAGAGTCTCCTATAATTCACCCCTCCACTTT	CASSYSRVSYNSPLHF
TRBV2	TRBJ2-5	TRBD2	15	few	TGTGCCAGCACCGCGGGACTAGGGGAACAAGAGACCCAGTACTTC	CASTAGLGEQETQYF
TRBV7-2	TRBJ1-5	-	15	many	TGTGCCAGCAGCTATAACGCGCGAGGCAATCAGCCCCAGCATTTT	CASSYNARGNQPQHF